Shown below are 30 T cell receptor beta chains from a single sample sequenced in a study of neurological immune-mediated disorders. TCRdb passed the 5' RACE reads through MiXCR, listing each CDR3 protein once. Of approximately 77,000 distinct CDR3 sequences in the sample, roughly 9% were seen once. Material: PBMCs. Receptors originate from a man aged 45-65 years in good health.

This clonotype was seen just once. The J gene is TRBJ2-7, the V gene TRBV28; no reliable D call. Germline CDR1 MDHEN, CDR2 SYDVKM. The CDR3 runs to 13 residues. The V gene lost 9 bases and the J gene lost 0 bases, with 12 bases spanning the gap. DNA of the CDR3: TGTGCCAGTACAGCAGGAAGCTCCTACGAGCAGTACTTC. Amino acid sequence: CASTAGSSYEQYF.

The count of this clonotype is one. A much larger clonotype is one base distant, so this may be a read error. The chain employs TRBV6-1 and TRBJ2-3; 10 bases map to TRBD2. Germline loops: CDR1 MNHNS, CDR2 SASEGT. The CDR3 totals 16 residues. The CDR3 here is CASSRAEIAGGDTLYF. DNA of the CDR3: TGTGCCAGCAGTCGGGCGGAAATAGCGGGGGGAGATACGCTGTATTTT.

In its sample, this clonotype was seen many times. The rearrangement uses TRBV12-3 or TRBV12-4 and TRBJ2-4; D remains unclear. This CDR3 region has 12 residues. The germline V and J ends were trimmed by 3 bases and 5 bases, with 5 bases remaining between them. Here the CDR3 DNA reads TGTGCCAGCAGTTTTTGGGAAAACATTCAGTACTTC. Protein product: CASSFWENIQYF.

Ten or more counts support this clonotype. This chain connects TRBV20-1 to TRBJ1-2; 11 bases line up with TRBD1. CDR1 is DFQATT, CDR2 SNEGSKA, per germline (reference sequence). CDR3 length: 15 residues. J gave up 8 bases and V 5 bases, and 13 bases lay outside the gene matches. The CDR3 is CSADPPPGQGGGYTF. CDR3 nucleotide sequence: TGCAGTGCTGACCCCCCACCGGGACAGGGGGGCGGCTACACCTTC.

This clonotype has at least ten counts. The rearrangement joins TRBV4-3 to TRBJ2-3; 8 nucleotides agree with TRBD2. There are 16 residues in the CDR3. CDR1 and CDR2 from the germline V gene are LGHNA and YSLEER. J gave up 5 bases and V 4 bases, and 11 bases lay outside the gene matches. The CDR3 sequence: CASSPRTAREGDTQYF. The CDR3, as DNA: TGCGCCAGCAGCCCCAGGACAGCCCGGGAGGGAGATACGCAGTATTTT.

The sample holds many counts of this clonotype. This chain joins TRBV10-2 and TRBJ2-4; D tentatively fits TRBD1 or TRBD2 (5 bases each). The CDR3 contains 20 residues. From germline, CDR1 is WSHSY and CDR2 SAAADI. Trimming took 2 bases from V and 0 from J, leaving 23 bases between them. The CDR3 spells CASSERYRDVGAKAKNIQYF. The DNA for the CDR3 is TGCGCCAGCAGTGAGCGGTATCGGGACGTAGGAGCGAAAGCCAAAAACATTCAGTACTTC.

This clonotype was counted at least ten times. The chain carries TRBV5-1 and TRBJ2-7; a possible D gene is TRBD1 (6 bases). V was cut by 5 bases and J by 1 base, with 10 bases left in between. Looked up from germline, CDR1 is SGHRS and CDR2 is YFSETQ. CDR3 length: 13 residues. The CDR3 DNA reads as TGCGCCAGCAGTGTACAGGGTTCCTACGAGCAGTACTTC. Its translation is CASSVQGSYEQYF.

This clonotype was counted ten times or more. This chain joins TRBV10-3 and TRBJ2-3; 12 bases fit TRBD2. The CDR3 runs 14 residues. Per the germline V gene, CDR1 is ENHRY and CDR2 is SYGVKD. The V and J ends lost 6 bases and 5 bases, in that order; junction bases with no gene match: 3. CDR3 nucleotides: TGTGCCATCAGCCGACTAGCGGGAGAAGATACGCAGTATTTT. The encoded protein is CAISRLAGEDTQYF.

This clonotype was counted at least ten times. The chain uses TRBV20-1 and TRBJ2-3; D remains ambiguous. This CDR3 comprises 13 residues. V shed 3 bases and J shed 2 bases, with 9 bases lying between them. Germline-derived CDR1 and CDR2 are DFQATT and SNEGSKA (reference sequence). The CDR3, as DNA: TGCAGTGCTAGCGGACCGTTCACAGATACGCAGTATTTT. It specifies CSASGPFTDTQYF.

Ten or more counts support this clonotype. This sequence joins TRBV6-4 and TRBJ2-5, with 10 bases that match TRBD2. CDR3 length equals 13 residues. The germline CDR1 and CDR2 sequences are MRHNA and SNTAGT. V was clipped by 2 bases and J by 9 bases; unmatched bases: 3. CDR3 in amino acids: CASSDLAGAAQYF. Written as DNA, the CDR3 is TGTGCCAGCAGTGACCTAGCGGGGGCGGCCCAGTACTTC.

This clonotype was detected many times. The J gene is TRBJ2-5, the V gene TRBV4-1, with 13 bases lining up with TRBD2. CDR3 length equals 15 residues. The germline gives CDR1 MGHRA, CDR2 YSYEKL. V gave up 1 base and J gave up 5 bases; unmatched junction bases: 1. The CDR3 spells CASSQALAGGETQYF. The DNA of the CDR3 is TGCGCCAGCAGCCAAGCACTAGCGGGAGGGGAGACCCAGTACTTC.

This clonotype was counted ten times or more. The V gene is TRBV30, the J gene TRBJ2-7; no clear D. This CDR3 has 10 amino acids. The germline gives CDR1 GTSNPN, CDR2 SVGIG (reference sequence). Trimming shortened V by 5 bases and J by 3 bases, and 5 bases separated the two germline ends. CDR3 nucleotides: TGTGCCTGGGGGCTCTACGAGCAGTACTTC. It codes for CAWGLYEQYF.

This clonotype was detected many times. The chain is built from TRBV2 and TRBJ1-5; 8 nucleotides match TRBD1. The CDR3 contains 15 residues. Losses at the gene ends were 6 bases for V and 1 base for J; bases not matched to a gene: 5. The germline V gene encodes CDR1 SNHLY and CDR2 FYNNEI. CDR3 region: CASRPDRASNQPQHF. The CDR3 DNA reads as TGTGCCAGCAGGCCGGACAGGGCGAGCAATCAGCCCCAGCATTTT.

This clonotype was observed a handful of times. The chain links TRBV27 to TRBJ1-4; D gene uncertain. CDR3 size: 14 residues. Trimming removed 4 bases from V and 6 bases from J, with 12 bases in between. CDR1 is MNHEY and CDR2 is SMNVEV in the germline V gene (reference sequence). For the CDR3, the DNA is TGTGCCAGCAGTTCCCTGGGGAGCCATGAAAAACTGTTTTTT. Translation gives CASSSLGSHEKLFF.

At least ten counts were recorded for this clonotype. The chain carries TRBV6-6 and TRBJ1-2; TRBD1 matches 8 bases. The trim removed 6 bases at V and 6 bases at J, leaving 12 bases unmatched. CDR1 is MNHNY and CDR2 is SVGAGI in the germline V gene (reference sequence). The CDR3 contains 15 residues. The DNA of the CDR3 is TGTGCCAGCAGCCTAACACAGGGGGTGGGTGATGGCTACACCTTC. It codes for CASSLTQGVGDGYTF.

This clonotype was seen at least ten times. The chain is built from TRBV6-6 and TRBJ1-3; D perhaps matches TRBD1 (5 bases). V was clipped by 4 bases and J by 6 bases, with 16 bases between them. The CDR3 length is 15 residues. Germline assignment: CDR1 MNHNY and CDR2 SVGAGI (reference sequence). The CDR3 DNA follows: TGTGCCAGCAGTTTTACGGCAGGGCGGGAAAACACCATATATTTT. The encoded protein is CASSFTAGRENTIYF.

This clonotype was seen ten or more times. The gene calls are TRBV20-1 and TRBJ2-5; TRBD2 aligns across 7 bases. The length of the CDR3 is 12 residues. Trimming at V came to 6 bases and at J to 5 bases, leaving 6 bases not matched to a gene. The germline CDR1 and CDR2 sequences are DFQATT and SNEGSKA (reference sequence). The CDR3 DNA follows: TGCAGTGCAGCTCCCGGGGGGGAGACCCAGTACTTC. This codes for CSAAPGGETQYF.

This clonotype was seen repeatedly, ten times or more. CDR3 sequence: CSASPGGYTF. The CDR3 DNA reads as TGCAGTGCTAGCCCGGGTGGCTACACCTTC. The V gene is TRBV20-1, the J gene TRBJ1-2; D is ambiguous. Germline V gene lookup returns CDR1 DFQATT and CDR2 SNEGSKA (reference sequence). Between the trimmed V and J ends, which lost 3 bases and 7 bases, there was a span of 6 bases. This CDR3 has 10 amino acids.

At least ten counts were recorded for this clonotype. The chain has TRBV5-1 and TRBJ2-5; 9 bases line up with TRBD2. CDR1 is SGHRS, CDR2 YFSETQ, per germline. V lost 2 bases and J lost 5; bases outside the gene matches: 1. The CDR3 runs to 13 residues. The CDR3 is CASSLSGRETQYF. Written as DNA, the CDR3 is TGCGCCAGCAGCTTAAGCGGGAGGGAGACCCAGTACTTC.

This clonotype showed up many times. CDR3 nucleotides: TGTGCCAGCAGCTCGGGGACTAGCGTGGGCACAGATACGCAGTATTTT. It is translated as CASSSGTSVGTDTQYF. The chain uses TRBV11-2 and TRBJ2-3, with 10 nucleotides matching TRBD2. This CDR3 is built from 16 residues. J was trimmed by 1 base and V by 4 bases; bases with no gene match: 5. CDR1 is SGHAT, CDR2 FQNNGV, per germline.

Concerning this clonotype itself: Given a much more abundant clone one base away, this may be a read error. This sequence joins TRBV10-3 and TRBJ2-3; D unresolved. Germline lookup yields CDR1 ENHRY and CDR2 SYGVKD. Trimming removed 5 bases at V and 6 bases at J, with 12 bases between. This CDR3 is built from 13 residues. CDR3 loop: CAISFGLGDTQYF. The CDR3 coding sequence is TGTGCCATCAGTTTCGGGTTGGGTGATACGCAGTATTTT.

At least ten counts were recorded for this clonotype. The genes are TRBV5-1 and TRBJ2-7; 9 nucleotides align to TRBD1. The V gene end was trimmed by 0 bases and the J gene end by 0 bases; junction bases not matched to a gene: 4. Looked up from germline, CDR1 is SGHRS and CDR2 is YFSETQ. The CDR3 contains 16 residues. Here the CDR3 reads CASSLDGTGSSYEQYF. The DNA for the CDR3 is TGCGCCAGCAGCTTGGACGGGACAGGGAGCTCCTACGAGCAGTACTTC.

This clonotype showed up many times. The chain employs TRBV5-1 and TRBJ2-1; D is possibly TRBD2 (6 bases). Deletions cut 7 bases from V and 9 bases from J, with 17 bases between. The CDR3 has 13 residues. Germline CDR1 and CDR2: SGHRS and YFSETQ. CDR3 bases: TGCGCCAGCTCCAAGGAGGGTTTCACTGAGCAGTTCTTC. Its protein is CASSKEGFTEQFF. Variable domain in full (rest from reference TRBV5-1 and TRBJ2-1): KAGVTQTPRYLIKTRGQQVTLSCSPISGHRSVSWYQQTPGQGLQFLFEYFSETQRNKGNFPGRFSGRQFSNSRSEMNVSTLELGDSALYLCASSKEGFTEQFFGPGTRLTVL.

This clonotype was picked up many times. The junction shows a germline mismatch at one end, possibly a read error. The chain joins TRBV10-3 to TRBJ1-2; no firm D call. The germline V gene encodes CDR1 ENHRY and CDR2 SYGVKD. CDR3 size: 13 residues. Here the CDR3 reads CAIGEGQLYGYTF. The CDR3, as DNA: TGTGCCATCGGTGAAGGCCAACTCTATGGCTACACCTTC.

This clonotype was seen more than once but under ten times. The V and J genes are TRBV18 and TRBJ2-7; D possibly matches TRBD1 or TRBD2 (5 bases each). The germline CDR1 and CDR2 sequences are KGHSH and LQKENI. This CDR3 contains 14 residues. Trimming stripped 3 bases from V and 1 base from J, with 10 bases between. CDR3 bases: TGTGCCAGCTCACCCGGGACGGCTTCCTACGAGCAGTACTTC. Its protein product is CASSPGTASYEQYF.

This clonotype showed up many times. J is TRBJ2-1 and V is TRBV18, with a weak D call TRBD1 (6 bases). V was trimmed by 1 base and J by 0 bases, leaving 10 bases between them. Looked up from germline, CDR1 is KGHSH and CDR2 is LQKENI. The CDR3 is 16 amino acids. CDR3 protein: CASSPLRGSSYNEQFF. The CDR3, as DNA: TGTGCCAGCTCACCACTGAGGGGGAGCTCCTACAATGAGCAGTTCTTC. The full variable domain, completed using reference TRBV18 and TRBJ2-1, is NAGVMQNPRHLVRRRGQEARLRCSPMKGHSHVYWYRQLPEEGLKFMVYLQKENIIDESGMPKERFSAEFPKEGPSILRIQQVVRGDSAAYFCASSPLRGSSYNEQFFGPGTRLTVL.

The V and J genes are TRBV5-1 and TRBJ2-2, with D perhaps TRBD2 (6 bases). The CDR3 extends over 16 amino acids. Trimming pared 2 bases from V and 3 bases from J, leaving 14 bases between. Germline V gene data show CDR1 as SGHRS and CDR2 as YFSETQ. The CDR3: CASSLGEREDTGELFF. The CDR3 nucleotides read TGCGCCAGCAGCTTAGGGGAAAGGGAGGACACCGGGGAGCTGTTTTTT.

This clonotype was recorded many times. CDR3 sequence reads: CSVAEFLRGGSTEAFF. The DNA for the CDR3 is TGCAGCGTTGCCGAATTCTTGAGAGGGGGCAGTACTGAAGCTTTCTTT. The chain uses TRBV29-1 and TRBJ1-1; TRBD1 aligns across 7 bases. Losses at the gene ends were 4 bases for V and 5 bases for J; bases not matched to a gene: 16. This CDR3 contains 16 residues. CDR1 is SQVTM, CDR2 ANQGSEA, per germline.

This clonotype showed up many times. The V gene is TRBV7-9, the J gene TRBJ1-2; D is unresolved. CDR3 length equals 12 residues. With 1 base removed from V and 7 bases from J, the gap between germline ends came to 7 bases. From germline, CDR1 is SEHNR and CDR2 FQNEAQ (reference sequence). The CDR3 DNA sequence: TGTGCCAGCAGCTTAGACCAGATTGGCTACACCTTC. Its translation is CASSLDQIGYTF.

This clonotype was counted many times. The V call is TRBV6-2 or TRBV6-3, the J call TRBJ2-2, with D perhaps matching TRBD1 (5 bases). In germline, CDR1 is MNHEY, CDR2 SVGEGT. Trimming cost V 10 bases and J 6 bases, with 21 bases left between them. The CDR3 is 15 amino acids. The chain's CDR3 is CAIIISWGAPGELFF. CDR3 nucleotides: TGTGCCATCATAATCTCGTGGGGCGCCCCCGGGGAGCTGTTTTTT.